These T cell receptor beta chains were read from a single sample in a study of cytomegalovirus exposure and HLA in healthy donors. Data came from immunoSEQ multiplex PCR; TCRdb stores just in-frame clones and leaves some out. The table lists 120,000 to 150,000 clones, roughly 68% of them singletons. The material sequenced was PBMCs. Receptor source: a man in his 60s in good health and CMV-seronegative. Each CDR3 is given with its conserved first and last residue. D genes are given only for firm matches. Not all rows give a size; the values are once, few, many and, for expanded clones, a class.

V gene	CDR3 length	clone size	J gene	D gene	CDR3 DNA	CDR3 protein
TRBV7-9	15	-	TRBJ2-1	-	TGTGCCAGCAGCTTAGGGGGAGGTGGGTACAATGAGCAGTTCTTC	CASSLGGGGYNEQFF
TRBV5-7	14	-	TRBJ1-2	-	TGTGCCAGCAGCTTTCGACAGCCAAACTATGGCTACACCTTC	CASSFRQPNYGYTF
TRBV7-2	15	-	TRBJ2-1	TRBD2	TGTGCCAGCAGTTTAGGACTAGCAGAAGGAAATGAGCAGTTCTTC	CASSLGLAEGNEQFF
TRBV28	13	-	TRBJ2-7	-	TGTGCCAGCAGTTGGAGGGATCCCTACGAGCAGTACTTC	CASSWRDPYEQYF
TRBV4-1	15	few	TRBJ2-4	TRBD1	TGCGCCAGCAGTTCTCAGGGGGCGGCCAAAAACATTCAGTACTTC	CASSSQGAAKNIQYF
TRBV6-5	13	-	TRBJ2-7	-	TGTGCCAGCAGTTACGCTAGGGGATACGAGCAGTACTTC	CASSYARGYEQYF
TRBV7-3	13	-	TRBJ2-7	TRBD1	TGTGCCAGCAGCCAGGACAGGGTTGGCGAGCAGTACTTC	CASSQDRVGEQYF
TRBV6-1	15	-	TRBJ1-5	-	TGTGCCAGCGCCCTGACGGGTCAAGACAATCAGCCCCAGCATTTT	CASALTGQDNQPQHF
TRBV5-4	16	-	TRBJ1-2	TRBD1	TGTGCCAGCTCTTCGGATTGGGACAGGGTGAACTATGGCTACACCTTC	CASSSDWDRVNYGYTF
TRBV15	14	-	TRBJ2-7	-	TGTGCCACCAGCAGAGATGGGCCCGCCCCCGAGCAGTACTTC	CATSRDGPAPEQYF
TRBV5-1	14	-	TRBJ2-1	-	TGCGCCAGCAGTAACAGGGATGTATACAATGAGCAGTTCTTC	CASSNRDVYNEQFF
TRBV6-5	15	-	TRBJ2-1	TRBD2	TGTGCCAGCACCATGAAGGGCGGGAGGACCAATGAGCAGTTCTTC	CASTMKGGRTNEQFF
TRBV29-1	15	-	TRBJ2-3	TRBD2	TGCAGTGGGGGGTTGACTAGCTTCGGCACAGATACGCAGTATTTT	CSGGLTSFGTDTQYF
TRBV11-2	13	-	TRBJ2-7	-	TGTGCCAGCAGTCACGGAGTCGGGTACGAGCAGTACTTC	CASSHGVGYEQYF
TRBV28	14	-	TRBJ2-5	TRBD1	TGTGCCAGCAGTCACCGGGACAGGGAAGAGACCCAGTACTTC	CASSHRDREETQYF
TRBV2	19	-	TRBJ2-1	TRBD2	TGTGCCAGCAGGGACCCGGGACTAGCGGGACCGGGGGAGTACAATGAGCAGTTCTTC	CASRDPGLAGPGEYNEQFF
TRBV12-5	17	few	TRBJ1-1	-	TGTGCTAGTGGTTTTACCCTTTACAGGGACGAGGTCACTGAAGCTTTCTTT	CASGFTLYRDEVTEAFF
TRBV11-2	17	once	TRBJ1-5	-	TGTGCCAGCAGCCCCCTAAGTCATCGGACAGTCGGACAGCCCCAGCATTTT	CASSPLSHRTVGQPQHF
TRBV5-1	14	-	TRBJ2-7	TRBD1	TGCGCCAGCAGCCCGACAGGGCCCATCTACGAGCAGTACTTC	CASSPTGPIYEQYF
TRBV2	14	-	TRBJ1-2	TRBD1	TGTGCCAGCAGTGGACAGGGCGAGGACTATGGCTACACCTTC	CASSGQGEDYGYTF
TRBV7-9	13	few	TRBJ1-2	-	TGTGCCAGCAGCCGAGACGAGGGACAAGGCTACACCTTC	CASSRDEGQGYTF
TRBV2	14	-	TRBJ1-2	-	TGTGCCAGCAGTGAATGGCAGGGGCGGAATGGCTACACCTTC	CASSEWQGRNGYTF
TRBV28	16	-	TRBJ2-7	TRBD2	TGTGCCAGCAGTTTCCCACTAGCGGGAGGGGACTACGAGCAGTACTTC	CASSFPLAGGDYEQYF
TRBV19	15	-	TRBJ1-5	TRBD1	TGTGCCAGTAGTATACGACAGGGTAGCAATCAGCCCCAGCATTTT	CASSIRQGSNQPQHF
TRBV7-2	14	once	TRBJ2-5	-	TGTGCCAGCAGTGCAGGCGCCTTCCAAGAGACCCAGTACTTC	CASSAGAFQETQYF
TRBV27	15	-	TRBJ2-7	-	TGTGCCAGCAGCCATACTAGGGAGAGGACCTACGAGCAGTACTTC	CASSHTRERTYEQYF
TRBV6-5	16	-	TRBJ1-1	TRBD1	TGTGCCAGCAGTTACTCGACAGGGGGCGCGGGCACTGAAGCTTTCTTT	CASSYSTGGAGTEAFF
TRBV28	16	-	TRBJ1-6	-	TGTGCCAGCATGGGGGGGACACTTTCTTATAATTCACCCCTCCACTTT	CASMGGTLSYNSPLHF
TRBV6-6	14	once	TRBJ2-1	TRBD1	TGTGCCAGCATCCCGGGACAGGGGGAGAATGAGCAGTTCTTC	CASIPGQGENEQFF
TRBV7-6	14	-	TRBJ1-2	TRBD1	TGTGCCAGCAGCGAGAGGACAGGTTATCGTGGCTACACCTTC	CASSERTGYRGYTF
TRBV7-6	13	-	TRBJ1-1	-	TGTGCCAGCGGCTTGGGGCAGAACACTGAAGCTTTCTTT	CASGLGQNTEAFF
TRBV7-2	16	-	TRBJ1-6	TRBD1	TGTGCCAGCAGCTTAGTAGGGGCAGGGGGAAACTCACCCCTCCACTTT	CASSLVGAGGNSPLHF
TRBV6-1	15	-	TRBJ1-1	TRBD1	TGTGCCAGCAGTCTCCCGGGACAGGGGGCGGTGGAAGCTTTCTTT	CASSLPGQGAVEAFF
TRBV7-9	15	-	TRBJ1-4	TRBD1	TGTGCCAGCAGCACGAGGGGACAGTTTAATGAAAAACTGTTTTTT	CASSTRGQFNEKLFF
TRBV30	16	-	TRBJ2-1	TRBD2	TGTGCCTGGAGTGTGGGAGCGGGAGGCCGATACAATGAGCAGTTCTTC	CAWSVGAGGRYNEQFF
TRBV7-9	15	-	TRBJ2-1	TRBD1	TGTGCCAGCAGCTTAGGACAGGGAATTGTGGATGAGCAGTTCTTC	CASSLGQGIVDEQFF
TRBV2	16	-	TRBJ1-4	TRBD1	TGTGCCAGCAGTCCCACAGGGATAGGGGGCAATGAAAAACTGTTTTTT	CASSPTGIGGNEKLFF
TRBV11-2	15	-	TRBJ1-1	-	TGTGCCAGCAGCTTAGGGGGGGGGCTCTTGACTGAAGCTTTCTTT	CASSLGGGLLTEAFF
TRBV7-2	17	-	TRBJ2-2	TRBD2	TGTGCCAGCAGCTTAGCGTGGGGGAGGGCTGGCACCGGGGAGCTGTTTTTT	CASSLAWGRAGTGELFF
TRBV6-1	14	few	TRBJ1-2	-	TGTGCCAGCAGGGAAACCCTCCTCGCGAATGGCTACACCTTC	CASRETLLANGYTF
TRBV6-1	18	-	TRBJ2-5	TRBD2	TGTGCCAGCAGTGAAGGCCCGGGTAGCGGGAGGGCCCAAGAGACCCAGTACTTC	CASSEGPGSGRAQETQYF
TRBV19	15	once	TRBJ2-5	TRBD1	TGTGCCAGTACTTCCGGGACAGGGGGCCGGGAGACCCAGTACTTC	CASTSGTGGRETQYF
TRBV28	14	-	TRBJ2-7	-	TGTGCCAGCAGTTCTGACAGGCCTGGCAGCGAGCAGTACTTC	CASSSDRPGSEQYF
TRBV5-1	17	-	TRBJ2-7	TRBD1	TGCGCCAGCAGCGCGGCTCCCCCCGGGACAGGGACCTACGAGCAGTACTTC	CASSAAPPGTGTYEQYF
TRBV5-1	17	-	TRBJ2-7	TRBD2	TGCGCCAGCAGCTTGGCCCCTGGACTAGTGGCCACCTACGAGCAGTACTTC	CASSLAPGLVATYEQYF
TRBV6-6	16	-	TRBJ1-4	-	TGTGCCAGCAGTCGAGGCACAGGGACGGTTAATGAAAAACTGTTTTTT	CASSRGTGTVNEKLFF
TRBV25-1	14	-	TRBJ2-1	TRBD2	TGTGCCACCCTGCGGACTAGCGGGCCTAGTGAGCAGTTCTTC	CATLRTSGPSEQFF
TRBV7-2	14	-	TRBJ2-7	-	TGTGCCAGCAGCTTAGCGAACAGGGGAGGCGAGCAGTACTTC	CASSLANRGGEQYF
TRBV29-1	12	few	TRBJ2-2	TRBD1	TGCAGCGGGGACAGGGACACCGGGGAGCTGTTTTTT	CSGDRDTGELFF
TRBV11-2	15	once	TRBJ1-5	-	TGTGCCAGCAGCTTTGGTGGCCAGGTCAATCAGCCCCAGCATTTT	CASSFGGQVNQPQHF
TRBV9	14	-	TRBJ2-1	-	TGTGCCAGCAGCGTAGCGGGCTCCTACAATGAGCAGTTCTTC	CASSVAGSYNEQFF
TRBV9	16	few	TRBJ2-3	TRBD2	TGTGCCAGCAGCGTAACTAGCGGGAGGGCCACAGATACGCAGTATTTT	CASSVTSGRATDTQYF
TRBV6-4	13	-	TRBJ1-1	TRBD1	TGTGCCAGCAGTCCCGGACAGGACACTGAAGCTTTCTTT	CASSPGQDTEAFF
TRBV7-3	14	-	TRBJ2-3	TRBD2	TGTGCCAGCAGCTTGCTAGCGGGCACAGATACGCAGTATTTT	CASSLLAGTDTQYF
TRBV18	15	-	TRBJ2-5	-	TGTGCCAGCTCACCACGGGCAGGGATCCAAGAGACCCAGTACTTC	CASSPRAGIQETQYF